The 28 T cell receptor beta chains listed next were all sequenced from one sample in a study of T cell changes during pregnancy in multiple sclerosis. Assay: immunoSEQ multiplex PCR; the TCRdb copy retains only in-frame clones and omits some. The top ten clones hold approximately 2.2% of a sample with about 93,000 clones, around 94% of them seen once. This material consisted of peripheral blood, taken after pregnancy. These receptors were obtained from a female donor with multiple sclerosis, enrolled in a pregnancy study.

V usage is TRBV29-1 and J usage is TRBJ1-1; possible D gene TRBD1, 6 bases. CDR1 is SQVTM and CDR2 is ANQGSEA in the germline V gene. The CDR3 consists of 15 residues. V was cut by 6 bases and J by 1 base, with 18 bases left in between. The CDR3 DNA follows: TGCAGCGTCTTTGGGACCGGGACATCGAACACTGAAGCTTTCTTT. It specifies CSVFGTGTSNTEAFF. Based on the CDR3 plus reference TRBV29-1 and TRBJ1-1, the full variable domain is SAVISQKPSRDICQRGTSLTIQCQVDSQVTMMFWYRQQPGQSLTLIATANQGSEATYESGFVIDKFPISRPNLTFSTLTVSNMSPEDSSIYLCSVFGTGTSNTEAFFGQGTRLTVV.

J is TRBJ2-5 and V is TRBV5-6; 10 bases agree with TRBD2. The CDR3 consists of 15 residues. In germline, CDR1 is SGHDT, CDR2 YYEEEE. The V and J ends lost 3 bases and 4 bases, in that order; junction bases with no gene match: 6. Here the CDR3 DNA reads TGTGCCAGCAGCTCGCCCATAGCGGGGGGAGAGACCCAGTACTTC. It encodes CASSSPIAGGETQYF.

This chain uses TRBV4-2 with TRBJ2-1, with 13 bases identical to TRBD2. The CDR3 spans 16 residues. V lost 4 bases, J lost 3 bases, and 3 bases stayed unmatched. Germline CDR1 LGHNA, CDR2 YNFKEQ. The CDR3: CASSRTSGGLYNEQFF. For the CDR3, the DNA is TGTGCCAGCAGCCGGACTAGCGGGGGACTCTACAATGAGCAGTTCTTC.

This chain connects TRBV5-1 to TRBJ1-2; 8 bases line up with TRBD1. V lost 4 bases to trimming and J lost 8 bases; unmatched junction nucleotides: 10. CDR1 is SGHRS and CDR2 is YFSETQ in the germline V gene. CDR3 length: 14 amino acids. This CDR3 is CASSEDRGAYGYTF. The CDR3 region has the DNA TGCGCCAGCAGCGAAGACAGGGGAGCTTACGGCTACACCTTC.

This chain links TRBV5-8 with TRBJ2-6, with D possibly being TRBD1 (6 bases). The V end was cut by 1 base, the J end by 4 bases, with 12 bases between. This CDR3 is built from 16 residues. Germline CDR1 and CDR2: SGHTS and YDEGEE. The CDR3 reads CASSLTGLSGANVLTF. The DNA of the CDR3 is TGTGCCAGCAGCTTGACAGGGCTGTCCGGGGCCAACGTCCTGACTTTC.

This chain links TRBV10-1 with TRBJ2-7; a weak D match, TRBD1 (6 bases). Germline loops: CDR1 WNHNN, CDR2 SYGVQD (reference sequence). The length of the CDR3 is 16 residues. Trimming removed 3 bases at V and 2 bases at J, with 17 bases between. CDR3 sequence: CASSDFKGTNPYEQYF. The CDR3 region has the DNA TGCGCCAGCAGTGATTTTAAAGGGACAAATCCCTACGAGCAGTACTTC.

This chain connects TRBV6-5 to TRBJ2-7, with 10 bases aligning to TRBD1. Trimming removed 8 bases from V and 6 bases from J; junction bases left unmatched: 10. The CDR3 contains 14 residues. Germline V lookup: CDR1 MNHEY, CDR2 SVGAGI. The CDR3, as DNA: TGTGCCAGCCTTCCGGGACAGGGGATCCGCGAGCAGTACTTC. It specifies CASLPGQGIREQYF.

There are many counts of this clone. The rearrangement uses TRBV11-2 and TRBJ2-1, with 15 bases fitting TRBD2. Germline-derived CDR1 and CDR2 are SGHAT and FQNNGV. The CDR3 has 16 amino acids. The V gene end was trimmed by 6 bases and the J gene end by 10 bases; junction bases not matched to a gene: 10. The CDR3 reads CASSSRTSGGAFEQFF. The DNA for the CDR3 is TGTGCCAGCAGTTCACGGACTAGCGGGGGGGCCTTCGAGCAGTTCTTC.

This chain connects TRBV2 to TRBJ2-7, with 7 bases aligning to TRBD2. Germline assignment: CDR1 SNHLY and CDR2 FYNNEI. This CDR3 has 13 amino acids. V was pared by 7 bases and J by 5 bases, with 8 bases of the junction left unmatched. CDR3 DNA sequence: TGTGCCAGCATAGGCGGGAGAGGGGACGAGCAGTACTTC. Amino acid sequence: CASIGGRGDEQYF. Full variable domain (remainder filled in from reference TRBV2 and TRBJ2-7): EPEVTQTPSHQVTQMGQEVILRCVPISNHLYFYWYRQILGQKVEFLVSFYNNEISEKSEIFDDQFSVERPDGSNFTLKIRSTKLEDSAMYFCASIGGRGDEQYFGPGTRLTVT.

V gene TRBV2 combines with J gene TRBJ2-2; TRBD2 aligns across 8 bases. Germline V gene lookup returns CDR1 SNHLY and CDR2 FYNNEI. CDR3 length: 15 residues. The ends lost 3 bases at V and 2 bases at J; junction bases unmatched: 2. Here the CDR3 reads CASSDVAGNTGELFF. CDR3 DNA: TGTGCCAGCAGTGACGTAGCGGGAAACACCGGGGAGCTGTTTTTT.

This chain connects TRBV28 to TRBJ1-5; D is ambiguous. V lost 2 bases to trimming and J lost 9 bases, with 5 bases between them. Germline CDR1 and CDR2: MDHEN and SYDVKM. The CDR3 spans 11 residues. In nucleotides, the CDR3 is TGTGCCAGCAGTTTAGAGGGGCCCCAGCATTTT. The encoded protein is CASSLEGPQHF.

J is TRBJ2-1 and V is TRBV6-5; D is perhaps TRBD2 (5 bases). V dropped 4 bases and J dropped 7 bases, with 8 bases sitting between them. Germline lookup yields CDR1 MNHEY and CDR2 SVGAGI. This CDR3 region has 12 residues. The CDR3 protein is CASSSGGNEQFF. The CDR3 DNA is TGTGCCAGCAGTTCCGGAGGTAATGAGCAGTTCTTC.

The sample holds one count of this clone. V usage is TRBV19 and J usage is TRBJ2-1, with 11 bases that match TRBD2. Looked up from germline, CDR1 is LNHDA and CDR2 is SQIVND (reference sequence). V lost 6 bases, J lost 2 bases, and 3 bases stayed unmatched. This CDR3 region has 15 residues. CDR3 amino acids: CASRLAGDTYNEQFF. CDR3 nucleotides: TGTGCCAGTAGACTAGCGGGAGATACCTACAATGAGCAGTTCTTC.

This chain uses TRBV5-1 with TRBJ1-5; 7 bases map to TRBD1. V gave up 5 bases and J gave up 3 bases; unmatched junction bases: 8. Germline V gene data show CDR1 as SGHRS and CDR2 as YFSETQ. This CDR3 comprises 15 residues. The CDR3 nucleotides read TGCGCCAGCAGGGAGGGGGCATCTCTCAATCAGCCCCAGCATTTT. It encodes CASREGASLNQPQHF.

The table lists this clone with a count of one. The chain is built from TRBV20-1 and TRBJ1-2; the D is unclear. The V end was cut by 3 bases, the J end by 4 bases, with 6 bases between. Germline loops: CDR1 DFQATT, CDR2 SNEGSKA (reference sequence). CDR3 size: 11 residues. The CDR3 protein is CSASISYGYTF. The CDR3, as DNA: TGCAGTGCTAGCATTTCCTATGGCTACACCTTC.

This sequence joins TRBV2 and TRBJ2-5; 7 bases map to TRBD2. This CDR3 has 13 amino acids. Germline V gives CDR1 SNHLY, CDR2 FYNNEI. Losses at the gene ends were 8 bases for V and 1 base for J; bases not matched to a gene: 4. The CDR3 region has the DNA TGTGCCAGCCAGCGGGGCGCCCAAGAGACCCAGTACTTC. As protein: CASQRGAQETQYF.

The count of this clone is one. The V and J genes are TRBV2 and TRBJ2-2; a weak D match, TRBD1 (6 bases). Trimming left V 5 bases short and J 9 bases short, with 10 bases between. The CDR3 has 12 residues. Germline V CDR1 and CDR2: SNHLY, FYNNEI. CDR3 nucleotide sequence: TGTGCCAGCAGTTCCCGGGACAGGGAGCTGTTTTTT. Protein sequence: CASSSRDRELFF.

The CDR3, as DNA: TGTGCCAGCAGCTCCGGGACAGGGCGAAACAATGAGCAGTTCTTC. Encoded protein: CASSSGTGRNNEQFF. This chain uses TRBV7-2 with TRBJ2-1, with 9 bases lining up with TRBD1. The CDR3 is 15 amino acids. Looked up from germline, CDR1 is SGHTA and CDR2 is FQGNSA. The V gene end was trimmed by 4 bases and the J gene end by 5 bases; junction bases not matched to a gene: 6.

The chain recombines TRBV7-9 with TRBJ1-1; 7 nucleotides match TRBD1. This CDR3 is built from 14 residues. Trimming at V came to 5 bases and at J to 3 bases, leaving 6 bases not matched to a gene. Germline V CDR1 and CDR2: SEHNR, FQNEAQ (reference sequence). This CDR3 is CASSRQGRDTEAFF. Written as DNA, the CDR3 is TGTGCCAGCAGCCGACAGGGTAGGGACACTGAAGCTTTCTTT.

J is TRBJ1-5 and V is TRBV6-5, with TRBD1 matching over 9 bases. The CDR3 loop spans 15 amino acids. The germline V gene has CDR1 MNHEY and CDR2 SVGAGI. With V trimmed by 5 bases and J by 5 bases, 7 bases remained unmatched. In DNA form, the CDR3 reads TGTGCCAGCAGTCCAACAGGGGGCGAGGATCAGCCCCAGCATTTT. Protein product: CASSPTGGEDQPQHF.

The CDR3 DNA reads TGTGCCAGTAGTCCGTCCGGGAGGGGCAATCAGCCCCAGCATTTT. It yields the protein CASSPSGRGNQPQHF. This chain uses TRBV19 with TRBJ1-5, with D uncertain. Trimming removed 5 bases at V and 2 bases at J, with 13 bases between. CDR1 is LNHDA, CDR2 SQIVND, per germline (reference sequence). CDR3 length: 15 residues. The full variable domain, rest sourced from reference TRBV19 and TRBJ1-5, is DGGITQSPKYLFRKEGQNVTLSCEQNLNHDAMYWYRQDPGQGLRLIYYSQIVNDFQKGDIAEGYSVSREKKESFPLTVTSAQKNPTAFYLCASSPSGRGNQPQHFGDGTRLSIL.

This chain links TRBV19 with TRBJ1-1; D is undetermined. The length of the CDR3 is 13 residues. CDR1 is LNHDA and CDR2 is SQIVND in the germline V gene (reference sequence). Trimming removed 3 bases at V and 2 bases at J, with 7 bases between. The CDR3 here is CASSMSTNTEAFF. The CDR3 nucleotides are TGTGCCAGTAGTATGTCGACTAACACTGAAGCTTTCTTT.

The rearrangement uses TRBV28 and TRBJ1-3; a weak D match, TRBD1 (5 bases). CDR3 length: 16 residues. Per germline, CDR1 MDHEN and CDR2 SYDVKM. V gave up 1 base and J gave up 2 bases, with 12 bases separating them. As DNA, the CDR3 is TGTGCCAGCAGTTTATATGGGGGGGAGACTGGAAACACCATATATTTT. Translating it yields CASSLYGGETGNTIYF. Drawing the rest from reference TRBV28 and TRBJ1-3, the complete variable domain is DVKVTQSSRYLVKRTGEKVFLECVQDMDHENMFWYRQDPGLGLRLIYFSYDVKMKEKGDIPEGYSVSREKKERFSLILESASTNQTSMYLCASSLYGGETGNTIYFGEGSWLTVV.

This chain uses TRBV6-4 with TRBJ1-1; perhaps TRBD1 as D (6 bases). The CDR3 spans 13 residues. CDR1 MRHNA and CDR2 SNTAGT come from the germline V gene. V lost 5 bases and J 5 bases, leaving 12 bases between the germline ends. CDR3 DNA sequence: TGTGCCAGCAGTCTATCAGGGGAAACTGAAGCTTTCTTT. Its translation is CASSLSGETEAFF.

The V and J genes are TRBV7-9 and TRBJ2-5, with D perhaps TRBD2 (5 bases). Germline-derived CDR1 and CDR2 are SEHNR and FQNEAQ (reference sequence). CDR3 length: 12 amino acids. Trimming cost V 10 bases and J 6 bases, with 15 bases left between them. The CDR3 region is CATNTDGKTQYF. The CDR3 DNA reads TGTGCCACCAATACTGACGGGAAGACCCAGTACTTC. The complete variable domain, with remaining parts taken from reference TRBV7-9 and TRBJ2-5, reads DTGVSQNPRHKITKRGQNVTFRCDPISEHNRLYWYRQTLGQGPEFLTYFQNEAQLEKSRLLSDRFSAERPKGSFSTLEIQRTEQGDSAMYLCATNTDGKTQYFGPGTRLLVL.

The genes are TRBV19 and TRBJ1-4; 8 bases agree with TRBD1. The CDR3 contains 16 residues. The V gene's germline CDR1 is LNHDA and CDR2 SQIVND (reference sequence). After removal of 8 bases from V and 6 bases from J, the junction contained 14 bases not matched to a gene. In DNA form, the CDR3 reads TGTGCCAGTGCCAGGGGGCTCAGTCCGGGGGATGAAAAACTGTTTTTT. Residues: CASARGLSPGDEKLFF.

V usage is TRBV5-4 and J usage is TRBJ1-1; D is uncertain. The V and J ends lost 6 bases and 11 bases respectively, with 20 bases between them. Germline CDR1 and CDR2: SGHNT and YYREEE (reference sequence). The CDR3 is 13 residues long. The CDR3 here is CASTDGNSFAAFF. The DNA for the CDR3 is TGTGCCAGCACCGACGGAAACAGCTTCGCGGCTTTCTTT.

CDR3 sequence: CASSLEGAGGYTF. CDR3 bases: TGTGCCAGCAGTTTAGAGGGGGCGGGTGGCTACACCTTC. The chain joins TRBV27 to TRBJ1-2; 7 bases line up with TRBD1. The CDR3 runs to 13 residues. Losses at the gene ends were 2 bases for V and 7 bases for J; bases not matched to a gene: 4. CDR1 is MNHEY, CDR2 SMNVEV, per germline (reference sequence).